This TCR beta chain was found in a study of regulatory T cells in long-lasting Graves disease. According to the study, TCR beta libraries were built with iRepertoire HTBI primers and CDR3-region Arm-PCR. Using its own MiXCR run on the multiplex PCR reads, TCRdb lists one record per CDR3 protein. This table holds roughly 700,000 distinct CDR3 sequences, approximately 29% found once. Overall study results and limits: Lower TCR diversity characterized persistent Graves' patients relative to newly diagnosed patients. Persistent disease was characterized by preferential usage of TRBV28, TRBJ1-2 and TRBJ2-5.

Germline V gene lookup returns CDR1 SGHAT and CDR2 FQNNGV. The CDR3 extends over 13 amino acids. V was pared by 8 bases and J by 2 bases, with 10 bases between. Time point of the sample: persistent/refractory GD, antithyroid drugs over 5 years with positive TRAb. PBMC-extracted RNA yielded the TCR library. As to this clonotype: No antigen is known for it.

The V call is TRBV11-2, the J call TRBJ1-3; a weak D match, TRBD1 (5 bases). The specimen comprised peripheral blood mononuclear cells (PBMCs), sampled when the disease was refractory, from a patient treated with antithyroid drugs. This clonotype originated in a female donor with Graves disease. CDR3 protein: CASGGGPGNTIYF. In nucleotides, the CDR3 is TGTGCCAGCGGGGGGGGACCTGGAAACACCATATATTTT.